These 20 T cell receptor beta chains came from one sample sequenced in a study of blood T cell repertoires in COVID-19. Profiling relied on immunoSEQ multiplex PCR, and the TCRdb table lists in-frame clones only, not all of them. The sample carries under 300,000 clones, around 90% recorded once. Sample: PBMCs or T cells enriched from blood (not recorded which). The receptor source for this set is a woman in her twenties or thirties with acute COVID-19.

The chain recombines TRBV11-1 with TRBJ2-7; possible D gene TRBD1, 5 bases. Germline V gives CDR1 SGHAT, CDR2 FQDESV (reference sequence). The CDR3 is 15 residues long. Trimming took 2 bases from V and 0 from J, leaving 11 bases between them. CDR3 nucleotides: TGTGCCAGCAGCTTATCTGTGGACAACTCCTACGAGCAGTACTTC. Its translation: CASSLSVDNSYEQYF.

The V call is TRBV5-1, the J call TRBJ1-5; 9 bases are a match to TRBD1. CDR1 and CDR2 (germline): SGHRS, YFSETQ. V shed 4 bases, J shed 6 bases, and the junction held 8 bases outside the gene matches. The CDR3 is 15 amino acids. The CDR3: CASSPGTGPGQPQHF. The CDR3 DNA reads TGCGCCAGCAGCCCAGGGACAGGGCCGGGTCAGCCCCAGCATTTT.

The chain has TRBV2 and TRBJ2-3, with 10 bases aligning to TRBD2. V shed 2 bases and J 4 bases; nucleotides not matched to a gene: 12. CDR1 is SNHLY, CDR2 FYNNEI, per germline. The length of the CDR3 is 18 residues. The CDR3 DNA sequence: TGTGCCAGCAGTGAACGGGGTCTAGCGGGAGCCGGCGCAGATACGCAGTATTTT. This codes for CASSERGLAGAGADTQYF.

The chain recombines TRBV5-6 with TRBJ1-2; D gene ambiguous. Germline CDR1 SGHDT, CDR2 YYEEEE. The CDR3 covers 13 residues. V lost 4 bases, J lost 1 base, and 8 bases lay in between. The CDR3 loop is CASSRGSNYGYTF. The CDR3 DNA follows: TGTGCCAGCAGCCGGGGAAGTAACTATGGCTACACCTTC. Full variable domain (remainder filled in from reference TRBV5-6 and TRBJ1-2): DAGVTQSPTHLIKTRGQQVTLRCSPKSGHDTVSWYQQALGQGPQFIFQYYEEEERQRGNFPDRFSGHQFPNYSSELNVNALLLGDSALYLCASSRGSNYGYTFGSGTRLTVV.

The chain combines TRBV10-2 with TRBJ2-7, with 9 bases aligning to TRBD2. Germline V CDR1 and CDR2: WSHSY, SAAADI. The CDR3 is 13 amino acids. J was trimmed by 6 bases and V by 7 bases; bases with no gene match: 7. CDR3 sequence (DNA): TGCGCCAGCACCGCGGCGGGGGGGCTCGAGCAGTACTTC. It encodes CASTAAGGLEQYF.

The chain recombines TRBV10-3 with TRBJ2-4; 9 bases are a match to TRBD2. With V trimmed by 3 bases and J by 1 base, 7 bases remained unmatched. The germline V gene encodes CDR1 ENHRY and CDR2 SYGVKD. The CDR3 has 17 residues. The CDR3 nucleotides are TGTGCCATCAGTGATTTTCTTGGACTAGCGGCCAAAAACATTCAGTACTTC. Translated: CAISDFLGLAAKNIQYF.

The J gene is TRBJ2-1, the V gene TRBV14; 8 bases are shared with TRBD2. CDR1 is SGHDN and CDR2 is FVKESK in the germline V gene. The V gene end was trimmed by 0 bases and the J gene end by 6 bases; junction bases not matched to a gene: 7. CDR3 size: 16 residues. CDR3 region: CASSQESGGLINEQFF. CDR3 in DNA: TGTGCCAGCAGCCAAGAGAGCGGGGGATTGATCAATGAGCAGTTCTTC.

V usage is TRBV7-9 and J usage is TRBJ2-3; possible D gene TRBD2, 6 bases. The CDR3 totals 14 residues. Germline V CDR1 and CDR2: SEHNR, FQNEAQ (reference sequence). V dropped 3 bases and J dropped 2 bases, with 9 bases sitting between them. The DNA of the CDR3 is TGTGCCAGCAGCTTCGGACTAATCACAGATACGCAGTATTTT. Translating it yields CASSFGLITDTQYF.

The rearrangement joins TRBV2 to TRBJ2-5; 8 bases map to TRBD1. CDR1 and CDR2 from the germline V gene are SNHLY and FYNNEI. J gave up 2 bases and V 6 bases, and 8 bases lay outside the gene matches. The CDR3 consists of 15 residues. DNA of the CDR3: TGTGCCAGCAGAAGACAGGGGCTTATTCAAGAGACCCAGTACTTC. It is translated as CASRRQGLIQETQYF. The full variable domain, rest sourced from reference TRBV2 and TRBJ2-5, is EPEVTQTPSHQVTQMGQEVILRCVPISNHLYFYWYRQILGQKVEFLVSFYNNEISEKSEIFDDQFSVERPDGSNFTLKIRSTKLEDSAMYFCASRRQGLIQETQYFGPGTRLLVL.

V is TRBV12-5 and J is TRBJ2-1, with a weak D call TRBD2 (6 bases). V was cut by 4 bases and J by 9 bases, with 19 bases left in between. Germline V gene sequence: CDR1 LGHNT, CDR2 FRNRAP. The length of the CDR3 is 15 residues. CDR3 nucleotide sequence: TGTGCTAGTGGTTCTTTCCTCGGGAGAAATAGTGAGCAGTTCTTC. Its protein is CASGSFLGRNSEQFF.

The chain employs TRBV9 and TRBJ2-1; 11 bases align to TRBD1. This CDR3 contains 15 residues. Germline assignment: CDR1 SGDLS and CDR2 YYNGEE. The junction had 5 bases not matched to a gene; V was cut back by 0 bases and J by 9 bases. The CDR3 sequence: CASSVEGQGGTEQFF. The CDR3, as DNA: TGTGCCAGCAGCGTAGAGGGACAGGGGGGGACTGAGCAGTTCTTC.

V usage is TRBV29-1 and J usage is TRBJ1-2, with D hard to call. V lost 3 bases and J lost 2, with 4 bases in between. There are 11 residues in the CDR3. Germline lookup yields CDR1 SQVTM and CDR2 ANQGSEA. CDR3 DNA: TGCAGCGTTGAGGAGAACTATGGCTACACCTTC. This encodes CSVEENYGYTF.

V usage is TRBV3-1 (or the pseudogene TRBV3-2) and J usage is TRBJ1-2; D is perhaps TRBD1 (6 bases). From germline, CDR1 is LGHDT and CDR2 YNNKEL (reference sequence). The CDR3 consists of 15 residues. V dropped 2 bases and J dropped 8 bases, with 18 bases sitting between them. CDR3 region: CASSQKPGGGRGYTF. DNA for the CDR3: TGTGCCAGCAGCCAAAAACCGGGGGGCGGCCGCGGCTACACCTTC.

The chain employs TRBV28 and TRBJ1-6; 7 bases fit TRBD1. The CDR3 covers 14 residues. Germline CDR1 is MDHEN and CDR2 is SYDVKM. Unmatched junction bases numbered 7, after V lost 6 bases and J lost 8 bases. CDR3 sequence reads: CASSLRDSYSPLHF. CDR3 in DNA: TGTGCCAGCAGCCTCCGGGACAGCTATTCACCCCTCCACTTT.

The V gene is TRBV6-5, the J gene TRBJ1-3; TRBD1 agrees at 8 bases. The J segment lost 9 bases and the V segment lost 6 bases, leaving 7 bases of the junction unmatched. CDR3 size: 13 residues. Germline V CDR1 and CDR2: MNHEY, SVGAGI. The CDR3 DNA reads TGTGCCAGCAGCCAGACAGGGGCGCGCACCATATATTTT. Its protein is CASSQTGARTIYF.

The genes are TRBV19 and TRBJ1-2; no clear D gene. V shed 2 bases and J shed 1 base, with 8 bases lying between them. There are 14 residues in the CDR3. Per the germline V gene, CDR1 is LNHDA and CDR2 is SQIVND (reference sequence). In DNA, the CDR3 is TGTGCCAGTAGTATACTTAACTATAACTATGGCTACACCTTC. This translates into CASSILNYNYGYTF.

The chain joins TRBV3-1 (or the pseudogene TRBV3-2) to TRBJ1-1; D might be TRBD1 (5 bases). Germline CDR1 and CDR2: LGHDT and YNNKEL (reference sequence). Trimming left V 0 bases short and J 4 bases short, with 15 bases between. The CDR3 length is 16 residues. CDR3 sequence: CASSQDRRGLGTEAFF. The DNA of the CDR3 is TGTGCCAGCAGCCAAGATCGCCGGGGGTTGGGCACTGAAGCTTTCTTT.

This clone was seen only once. This chain links TRBV29-1 with TRBJ2-1; TRBD1 might be the D (5 bases). The V end was cut by 7 bases, the J end by 6 bases, with 7 bases between. The CDR3 totals 10 residues. CDR1 and CDR2 (germline): SQVTM, ANQGSEA. CDR3 DNA sequence: TGCAGCGCCAGGGTCAATGAGCAGTTCTTC. Protein: CSARVNEQFF.

This chain joins TRBV6-5 and TRBJ2-1; 12 positions agree with TRBD2. CDR3 length: 15 amino acids. Per germline, CDR1 MNHEY and CDR2 SVGAGI. Trimming removed 6 bases from V and 6 bases from J; junction bases left unmatched: 6. Here the CDR3 reads CASRASGRASNEQFF. CDR3 in DNA: TGTGCCAGCAGAGCTAGCGGGAGGGCCTCCAATGAGCAGTTCTTC.

This clone was found a few times. The chain employs TRBV11-2 and TRBJ1-1; D ambiguous. CDR3 size: 13 residues. Trimming pared 5 bases from V and 6 bases from J, leaving 13 bases between. The V gene's germline CDR1 is SGHAT and CDR2 FQNNGV. In DNA, the CDR3 is TGTGCCAGCAGCAACCGACAAGTCGCTGAAGCTTTCTTT. It encodes CASSNRQVAEAFF.